This entry features one T cell receptor (beta chain) sequence. There is no known antigen for this receptor. The input lacks base qualities; no much larger clone sits a single base away. These data belong to a study of blood T cells in healthy people across ages (dated by TCRdb to between 2014 and 2017). About the investigation overall: Template switching captured roughly one uniquely barcoded TCR beta cDNA molecule per two T cells in model experiments. To track age-related changes in TCR beta repertoire diversity, the study relied on deep sequencing normalized with unique cDNA molecular identifiers. Donors were grouped into four age groups: young (average roughly 16 years), middle-aged (roughly 38), aged (around 60) and long-lived (82). Donors of different ages were randomly distributed across sequencing lanes to avoid experimental bias. Two additional independent replicas of 1 million unique cDNA reads from the same blood draw were analyzed for two donors (one aged 18 to 29 and one aged 80 or older).

The roughly 39 donors, aged about 6 to 100 years, were systemically healthy Caucasian individuals from Russia. Approximately 9.7 milliliters of peripheral blood were drawn from each donor into EDTA-treated Vacutainer tubes. Ficoll-Paque density-gradient centrifugation was used to isolate PBMCs, with at least 7 million per sample. Trizol reagent was used to extract total RNA from the PBMCs, yielding at least 5.5 micrograms per sample. Naive CD45RAhigh/CD27high T cell percentages were measured by flow cytometry on a PBMC aliquot from every donor. Overall results and qualifications from the work: Compared with the aged group, the long-lived group had more naive CD4+ T cells, fewer expanded clones and increased TCR diversity, suggesting age selection. The CMV infection status of donors was not known, potentially confounding age-related changes in expanded clonotypes. Total diversity estimates from one million sequenced T cells were considered lower bounds and underestimates. Observed TCR beta diversity per million T cells fell roughly linearly with age, and a significant reduction was already apparent by age roughly 40. Conclusive comparison of naive and antigen-experienced compartments was prevented by the profiling of bulk unsorted PBMCs. The percentage of naive T cells measured by flow cytometry correlated strongly with observed TCR beta diversity.

The receptor library was made with 5' RACE. The reads were generated on an Illumina HiSeq 2500. A second about 7 to 11 cycle PCR used a sample-barcoded 5' primer and a J-beta primer mix. A unique molecular identifier was introduced onto each TCR beta cDNA molecule by a template-switch 5' adaptor carrying 12 random nucleotides. At least 3 million CDR3-containing paired-end reads were obtained from each sample. All of the RNA was converted into first-strand cDNA using the Mint cDNA synthesis kit, with a TRBC-specific oligonucleotide serving as the primer. Following uracil-DNA glycosylase treatment, a first 18-cycle PCR with universal primers M1SS and BC2_uni_R was performed on all cDNA. The authors' analysis ran thus. Normalization of each sample was performed by random selection of 1 million high-quality reads, each carrying a distinct molecular identifier. Reads sharing molecular identifiers were discarded rather than binned into consensus sequences. MiTCR, run with a Q25 quality threshold and the strictest error-elimination algorithm, handled CDR3 identification, clonotype clustering and error correction. A nonparametric unseen species model using Euler transformation provided a lower-bound estimate of total TCR beta diversity. The public reads were reanalyzed by TCRdb: fastp trimming at Q25, MiXCR alignment, in-frame beta chains only. One record per CDR3 amino acid sequence lists the most common genes and DNA. The V and J calls and clone size are TCRdb's, not the authors'. This sample comprises about 2 million distinct CDR3 sequences, roughly 50% of them detected only once. The biggest ten clones account for 2.1% of the sample.

This receptor was identified in a woman aged 40 to 50 in good health. The specimen sequenced was blood.

In nucleotide form, the sequence is TGTGCCAGCAGTCCCGGGACTAGGGGTGAGACCCAGTACTTC. This encodes CASSPGTRGETQYF. Rearrangement joined TRBV12-3 or TRBV12-4 to TRBJ2-5; 8 middle bases align to TRBD2. The CDR3, cysteine through phenylalanine, is 14 amino acids long. Only CDR3 DNA remains: 42 bases, in frame from the first base. V is pruned by 5 bases and J by 5 bases, leaving 7 bases of the junction without a gene match.